A single sample is the source of the 6 T cell receptor beta chains below, sequenced in a study of shared clonotypes between healthy human individuals (dated by TCRdb to the early 2020s). The library was produced with the immunoSEQ multiplex PCR assay. Imported from immuneACCESS, the table was reduced by TCRdb to in-frame sequences with V and J called. These copies leave out some clones; in studies compared against another copy, an unresolved V gene accounts for under half, and the cause of the remainder is not known. Here the sample has roughly 200,000 clones; approximately 60% occur a single time. The biggest ten clones account for under 11% of the sample. Sequenced input: memory CD4+ T cells sorted from blood. The label giving this sample's cell subset or site can be read as: CD45RA-negative fraction. Receptors originate from a man under 40 in good health.

This clone occurred once. The chain links TRBV28 to TRBJ2-5; D perhaps matches TRBD1 (6 bases). V gave up 6 bases and J gave up 0 bases, with 11 bases separating them. This CDR3 is built from 14 residues. Per germline, CDR1 MDHEN and CDR2 SYDVKM. CDR3 loop: CASSLGQNQETQYF. CDR3 DNA: TGTGCCAGCAGCCTAGGACAGAACCAAGAGACCCAGTACTTC.

This clone was seen a single time. V and J are TRBV29-1 and TRBJ2-7, with 8 bases lining up with TRBD2. CDR3 length: 14 amino acids. The germline gives CDR1 SQVTM, CDR2 ANQGSEA. V lost 4 bases to trimming and J lost 2 bases; unmatched junction nucleotides: 7. The CDR3 DNA reads as TGCAGCGTTGCCCCTAGCGGGTCCGCCTACGAGCAGTACTTC. This gives the protein CSVAPSGSAYEQYF.

The chain has TRBV9 and TRBJ2-1; 7 positions match TRBD2. Germline-derived CDR1 and CDR2 are SGDLS and YYNGEE. This CDR3 contains 12 residues. V was pared by 3 bases and J by 14 bases, with 8 bases of the junction left unmatched. The CDR3 loop reads CASSGIGLDKFF. CDR3 bases: TGTGCCAGCAGCGGTATTGGACTAGATAAGTTCTTC.

In its sample, this clone was seen a few times. The V and J genes are TRBV5-1 and TRBJ1-1; D is perhaps TRBD1 (6 bases). CDR3 length: 15 amino acids. V was cut by 7 bases and J by 2 bases, with 18 bases left in between. Germline V gives CDR1 SGHRS, CDR2 YFSETQ. Here the CDR3 DNA reads TGCGCCAGCCGCGACCAGGGAGGGGGAAACACTGAAGCTTTCTTT. Protein sequence: CASRDQGGGNTEAFF.

This clone was detected only once. This chain uses TRBV30 with TRBJ2-7; no clear D. There are 14 residues in the CDR3. The germline V and J ends were trimmed by 0 bases and 0 bases, with 9 bases remaining between them. CDR1 and CDR2 from the germline V gene are GTSNPN and SVGIG (reference sequence). The CDR3 nucleotides are TGTGCCTGGAGTGTCGGCAGTAACTCCTACGAGCAGTACTTC. Amino acid sequence: CAWSVGSNSYEQYF.

This clone has a count of ten or more. The chain recombines TRBV28 with TRBJ2-7; 9 bases agree with TRBD1. CDR3 length equals 14 residues. The J segment lost 6 bases and the V segment lost 3 bases, leaving 6 bases of the junction unmatched. Germline V gene sequence: CDR1 MDHEN, CDR2 SYDVKM. CDR3 amino acids: CASSFWDRVSEQYF. CDR3 bases: TGTGCCAGCAGTTTCTGGGACAGGGTTAGCGAGCAGTACTTC.